The 10 T cell receptor beta chains listed next were all sequenced from one sample in a study of T cells in Graves' hyperthyroidism and ophthalmopathy. Regions amplified from RNA transcripts were the TCR beta CDR3 regions. The HTBI primer set served for first-round RT-PCR of the TCR CDR3. Each CDR3 protein is one row after TCRdb ran MiXCR on the multiplex PCR reads. This sample has about 560,000 distinct CDR3 sequences, with around 15% found just once. The material sequenced was blood. The source is a woman aged 18-29 years with Graves' hyperthyroidism.

This clonotype was observed a few times. CDR3 protein: CASSLDRATTDTQYF. The DNA of the CDR3 is TGCGCCAGCAGCTTGGACAGGGCAACCACAGATACGCAGTATTTT. V gene TRBV5-1 combines with J gene TRBJ2-3; D is possibly TRBD1 (6 bases). Germline CDR1 is SGHRS and CDR2 is YFSETQ. The CDR3 loop spans 15 amino acids. Between the trimmed V and J ends, which lost 0 bases and 2 bases, there was a span of 10 bases.

This clonotype was counted at least ten times. The V call is TRBV7-8, the J call TRBJ2-5, with D unclear. The CDR3 loop spans 14 amino acids. Germline V gives CDR1 SGHVS, CDR2 FQNEAQ. V was cut by 1 base and J by 1 base, with 7 bases left in between. Here the CDR3 DNA reads TGTGCCAGCAGCTTAGGAAGCAGCCAAGAGACCCAGTACTTC. It codes for CASSLGSSQETQYF. The whole variable domain, remainder taken from reference TRBV7-8 and TRBJ2-5, is GAGVSQSPRYKVAKRGQDVALRCDPISGHVSLFWYQQALGQGPEFLTYFQNEAQLDKSGLPSDRFFAERPEGSVSTLKIQRTQQEDSAVYLCASSLGSSQETQYFGPGTRLLVL.

This clonotype has only one observation. The chain carries TRBV7-9 and TRBJ2-7; D is possibly TRBD2 (8 bases). The V gene's germline CDR1 is SEHNR and CDR2 FQNEAQ (reference sequence). With 6 bases removed from V and 1 base from J, the gap between germline ends came to 16 bases. CDR3 length: 15 amino acids. CDR3 residues: CASRRAGDSSYEQYF. CDR3 bases: TGTGCCAGCAGGCGAGCGGGGGACAGTTCCTACGAGCAGTACTTC.

This clonotype was observed a handful of times. V gene TRBV28 combines with J gene TRBJ2-2; 11 bases align to TRBD2. V shed 7 bases, J shed 7 bases, and the junction held 14 bases outside the gene matches. The germline V gene has CDR1 MDHEN and CDR2 SYDVKM. This CDR3 contains 17 residues. This CDR3 is CASKGASGRPRGGELFF. As DNA, the CDR3 is TGTGCCAGCAAGGGGGCTAGCGGGAGGCCCCGGGGCGGGGAGCTGTTTTTT.

Many counts were recorded for this clonotype. The rearrangement uses TRBV14 and TRBJ1-4; 9 nucleotides align to TRBD1. The V gene end was trimmed by 1 base and the J gene end by 8 bases; junction bases not matched to a gene: 11. Germline CDR1 SGHDN, CDR2 FVKESK. The CDR3 totals 17 residues. CDR3 DNA: TGTGCCAGCAGCCAAGTAAGGCCGGACAGGGGTCGCGAAAAACTGTTTTTT. It translates to CASSQVRPDRGREKLFF.

This clonotype was seen ten or more times. The CDR3 reads CSVLQGGVTEAFF. The CDR3 nucleotides read TGCAGTGTTTTACAGGGGGGGGTCACTGAAGCTTTCTTT. The chain is built from TRBV20-1 and TRBJ1-1; 8 nucleotides align to TRBD1. Germline V gene data show CDR1 as DFQATT and CDR2 as SNEGSKA (reference sequence). The length of the CDR3 is 13 residues. V gave up 7 bases and J gave up 4 bases; unmatched junction bases: 8.

This clonotype was seen more than once but under ten times. This CDR3 is CASSPTGNGGYTF. In DNA, the CDR3 is TGTGCCAGCAGCCCTACAGGGAACGGTGGCTACACCTTC. The chain couples TRBV11-2 to TRBJ1-2, with D possibly matching TRBD1 (6 bases). V was cut by 5 bases and J by 7 bases, with 14 bases left in between. In germline, CDR1 is SGHAT, CDR2 FQNNGV. The CDR3 runs to 13 residues.

This clonotype occurred a few times. The V call is TRBV7-2, the J call TRBJ1-1; 8 nucleotides align to TRBD1. The CDR3 runs 14 residues. Germline lookup yields CDR1 SGHTA and CDR2 FQGNSA. Unmatched junction bases numbered 6, after V lost 5 bases and J lost 4 bases. CDR3 nucleotide sequence: TGTGCCAGCAGCCCGTGGACAGGGCGCACTGAAGCTTTCTTT. Its protein is CASSPWTGRTEAFF. Full variable domain (remainder filled in from reference TRBV7-2 and TRBJ1-1): GAGVSQSPSNKVTEKGKDVELRCDPISGHTALYWYRQSLGQGLEFLIYFQGNSAPDKSGLPSDRFSAERTGGSVSTLTIQRTQQEDSAVYLCASSPWTGRTEAFFGQGTRLTVV.

This clonotype was observed at least ten times. This sequence joins TRBV7-2 and TRBJ1-6; 7 nucleotides align to TRBD1. V gave up 2 bases and J gave up 6 bases; unmatched junction bases: 4. This CDR3 comprises 15 residues. The germline CDR1 and CDR2 sequences are SGHTA and FQGNSA. The CDR3, as DNA: TGTGCCAGCAGCTTATTTCAGGGGGGTAATTCACCCCTCCACTTT. Protein: CASSLFQGGNSPLHF.

This clonotype was counted many times. The chain recombines TRBV12-3 or TRBV12-4 with TRBJ1-5, with D uncertain. CDR3 length: 17 amino acids. Trimming stripped 2 bases from V and 2 bases from J, with 16 bases between. CDR3 in DNA: TGTGCCAGCAGTTTAAGGATTCGGAGGGAGCGCAATCAGCCCCAGCATTTT. Translated: CASSLRIRRERNQPQHF.